The entry below describes one TCR beta chain. This entry belongs to a study of shared clonotypes between healthy human individuals. Several immunoSEQ plates held equal portions of the genomic DNA taken from each subset. The repertoire was sequenced with immunoSEQ multiplex PCR; TCRdb's copy has only in-frame clones and lacks some. The sample includes some 490,000 clones, around 85% of them seen just once. V lost 1 base, J lost 0 bases, and 13 bases lay in between. Germline V gene sequence: CDR1 SGHVS, CDR2 FQNEAQ. CDR3 length equals 17 residues. Material for sequencing was PBMCs. The source is a woman aged 40 to 49 in good health. Some clones in this sample may be carry-over from other donors' samples. J is TRBJ2-4 and V is TRBV7-8; D assignment may be TRBD1 or TRBD2 (6 bases each). CDR3 coding DNA: TGTGCCAGCAGCTTAGATGGGGGGCCGCTAGCCAAAAACATTCAGTACTTC. Amino acids: CASSLDGGPLAKNIQYF.